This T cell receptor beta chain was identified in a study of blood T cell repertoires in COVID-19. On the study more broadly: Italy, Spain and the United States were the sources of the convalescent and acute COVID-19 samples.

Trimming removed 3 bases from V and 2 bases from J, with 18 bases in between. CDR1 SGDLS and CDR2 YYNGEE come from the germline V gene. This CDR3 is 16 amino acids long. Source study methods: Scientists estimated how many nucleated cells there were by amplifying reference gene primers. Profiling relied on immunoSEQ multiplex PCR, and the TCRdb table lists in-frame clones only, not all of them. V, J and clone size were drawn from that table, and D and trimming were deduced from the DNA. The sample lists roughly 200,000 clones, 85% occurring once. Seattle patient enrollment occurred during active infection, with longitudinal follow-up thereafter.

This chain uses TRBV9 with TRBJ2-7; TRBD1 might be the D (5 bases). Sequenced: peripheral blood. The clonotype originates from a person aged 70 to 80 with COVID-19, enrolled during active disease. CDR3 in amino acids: CASSEGPESRPYEQYF. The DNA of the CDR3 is TGTGCCAGCAGCGAGGGGCCAGAGTCGCGCCCCTACGAGCAGTACTTC.